The present entry profiles one TCR beta chain with its context. Its antigen is still unknown. The data belong to a study of shared clonotypes between healthy human individuals. Findings and limits, study-wide: Of the naive CD4 clonotypes, approximately 5% were shared across a handful of donors.

Method: immunoSEQ multiplex PCR; TCRdb's copy keeps in-frame clones and lacks some. The table records 400,000 or so clones, roughly 96% of them present only once. The V gene lost 5 bases and the J gene lost 1 base, with 10 bases spanning the gap. Germline loops: CDR1 SGHNT, CDR2 YYREEE (reference sequence). The CDR3 covers 13 residues. The sequencing input was memory CD8+ T cells sorted from blood. Subset indicated: CD45RO+ cells pooled with CCR7-negative TemRA cells. The chain couples TRBV5-4 to TRBJ2-7; D call uncertain. The receptor's source is a man under 40 in good health. CDR3 bases: TGTGCCAGCAGAGCAGTTGGGTCCTACGAGCAGTACTTC. It translates to CASRAVGSYEQYF.